This is a list of T cell receptor beta chains from one sample in a study of shared clonotypes between healthy human individuals. Only in-frame clones appear in the TCRdb table, and some are missing; sequencing was by immunoSEQ multiplex PCR. The data contain around 1,900,000 clones, approximately 92% of them singletons. The sequenced material came from naive CD8+ T cells from PBMCs. The receptors stem from a man between 18 and 35 years old in good health. Some clones in this sample may be carry-over from other donors' samples. Both conserved end residues are part of each CDR3. Each record gives: CDR3 protein, CDR3 DNA, J gene, V gene, clone size, D gene. D genes are given only for firm matches. Clone sizes are given selectively: once, few, many, or a class where the clone is expanded.

CDR3 protein: CASSRPTLGGVEFGYTF; CDR3 DNA: TGCGCCAGCAGCCGGCCTACCCTAGGGGGTGTGGAATTTGGCTACACCTTC; J gene: TRBJ1-2; V gene: TRBV4-1; clone size: .; D gene: .
CDR3 protein: CASTPAIGLLGETQYF; CDR3 DNA: TGTGCCAGCACCCCGGCGATAGGGCTACTAGGGGAGACCCAGTACTTC; J gene: TRBJ2-5; V gene: TRBV7-6; clone size: once; D gene: .
CDR3 protein: CASSLSPFTEQYF; CDR3 DNA: TGTGCCAGCAGTTTATCGCCGTTTACCGAGCAGTACTTC; J gene: TRBJ2-7; V gene: TRBV27; clone size: .; D gene: .
CDR3 protein: CASSLGTGSSQHF; CDR3 DNA: TGTGCCAGCAGTTTAGGGACAGGGAGTTCCCAGCATTTT; J gene: TRBJ1-5; V gene: TRBV28; clone size: .; D gene: TRBD1
CDR3 protein: CASSQGGPGQGSYNEQFF; CDR3 DNA: TGCGCCAGCAGCCAGGGCGGCCCCGGGCAGGGATCATACAATGAGCAGTTCTTC; J gene: TRBJ2-1; V gene: TRBV4-1; clone size: .; D gene: .
CDR3 protein: CASSVDLGYPYEQYF; CDR3 DNA: TGTGCCAGCAGCGTAGATCTAGGTTACCCGTACGAGCAGTACTTC; J gene: TRBJ2-7; V gene: TRBV9; clone size: .; D gene: .
CDR3 protein: CATRPPGGRAKNIQYF; CDR3 DNA: TGTGCCACCAGACCGCCAGGGGGGAGAGCCAAAAACATTCAGTACTTC; J gene: TRBJ2-4; V gene: TRBV19; clone size: .; D gene: .
CDR3 protein: CASSVAGGQYNEQFF; CDR3 DNA: TGTGCCAGCAGCGTAGCTGGTGGACAGTACAATGAGCAGTTCTTC; J gene: TRBJ2-1; V gene: TRBV9; clone size: .; D gene: .
CDR3 protein: CASSPRDRAPGANVLTF; CDR3 DNA: TGTGCCAGCAGTCCCCGGGACAGGGCCCCTGGGGCCAACGTCCTGACTTTC; J gene: TRBJ2-6; V gene: TRBV27; clone size: .; D gene: TRBD1
CDR3 protein: CASSGRQSNQPQHF; CDR3 DNA: TGTGCCAGCAGTGGTCGACAGTCCAATCAGCCCCAGCATTTT; J gene: TRBJ1-5; V gene: TRBV2; clone size: .; D gene: .
CDR3 protein: CASSDGGADTQYF; CDR3 DNA: TGTGCCAGCAGTGATGGGGGGGCGGATACGCAGTATTTT; J gene: TRBJ2-3; V gene: TRBV6-1; clone size: .; D gene: .
CDR3 protein: CASSLWPSSSYEQYF; CDR3 DNA: TGTGCCAGCAGCTTATGGCCGTCCTCCTCCTACGAGCAGTACTTC; J gene: TRBJ2-7; V gene: TRBV7-2; clone size: .; D gene: .
CDR3 protein: CASSLGSRQPQHF; CDR3 DNA: TGTGCCAGCAGCTTGGGGAGTAGGCAGCCCCAGCATTTT; J gene: TRBJ1-5; V gene: TRBV11-1; clone size: .; D gene: .
CDR3 protein: CASSFGEFSTDTQYF; CDR3 DNA: TGCGCCAGCAGCTTCGGGGAGTTTAGCACAGATACGCAGTATTTT; J gene: TRBJ2-3; V gene: TRBV5-1; clone size: .; D gene: .
CDR3 protein: CASSQAPRGRALNQPQHF; CDR3 DNA: TGCGCCAGCAGCCAAGCTCCGAGGGGCAGGGCCCTCAATCAGCCCCAGCATTTT; J gene: TRBJ1-5; V gene: TRBV4-1; clone size: .; D gene: .
CDR3 protein: CASSLTGGPDTQYF; CDR3 DNA: TGTGCCAGCAGTTTAACAGGGGGCCCAGATACGCAGTATTTT; J gene: TRBJ2-3; V gene: TRBV28; clone size: .; D gene: TRBD1
CDR3 protein: CASSQGVRHEQFF; CDR3 DNA: TGCGCCAGCAGCCAAGGTGTAAGACATGAGCAGTTCTTC; J gene: TRBJ2-1; V gene: TRBV4-1; clone size: once; D gene: .